Given below is one T cell receptor beta chain in context. CD45RO-negative, CCR7-positively selected cells formed the naive CD8 fraction, excluding terminally differentiated effector memory CD45RA+ cells. This specimen belongs to a study of shared clonotypes between healthy human individuals. Study-level background: The study used three CD4 naive, three CD4 memory, two CD8 naive and one CD8 memory plate per donor.

The data were produced by immunoSEQ multiplex PCR, yet TCRdb's version contains in-frame clones alone and is incomplete. Of about 580,000 clones in the sample, roughly 98% were seen once. The sequencing sample was made of naive CD8+ T cells sorted from blood. The sequence came from a man aged 25 to 45 in good health.

The CDR3 loop is CASSPLGGYDRVWETQYF. The CDR3 DNA follows: TGCGCCAGCAGCCCCCTCGGTGGATATGATAGGGTTTGGGAGACCCAGTACTTC. This sequence joins TRBV5-1 and TRBJ2-5; D gene uncertain. V lost 4 bases and J 5 bases, leaving 27 bases between the germline ends. The germline gives CDR1 SGHRS, CDR2 YFSETQ. This CDR3 spans 18 amino acids.